The source of this T cell receptor beta chain is a study of OX40 agonist ivuxolimab in advanced cancers. Notes on the study in general: The work left the antigen specificity of expanded peripheral T cells undetermined.

Clones were sequenced by immunoSEQ multiplex PCR, and TCRdb holds only the in-frame ones, with some missing. Of 25,000 or so clones listed, about 76% are singletons. Of note for this clone: Antigen: not known.

The CDR3 has 12 residues. The germline gives CDR1 SGHTA, CDR2 FQGNSA. Trimming removed 3 bases at V and 9 bases at J, with 9 bases between. The receptor comes from an adult with an advanced solid tumor such as melanoma, head and neck, liver or kidney cancer. The sequences come from CD4+ or CD8+ T cells sorted from blood, collected in a trial of the OX40 agonist ivuxolimab. The chain combines TRBV7-2 with TRBJ2-1; D is unresolved. The CDR3 DNA reads as TGTGCCAGCAGCTTCGGCTTACGTGAGCAGTTCTTC. It specifies CASSFGLREQFF.